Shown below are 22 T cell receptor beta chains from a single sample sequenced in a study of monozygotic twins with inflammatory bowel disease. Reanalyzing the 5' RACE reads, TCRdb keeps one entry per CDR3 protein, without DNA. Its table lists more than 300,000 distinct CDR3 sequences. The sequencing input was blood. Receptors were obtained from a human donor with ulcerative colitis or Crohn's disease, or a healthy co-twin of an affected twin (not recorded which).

The CDR3 sequence is CASSPPDRVNTEAFF. The chain uses TRBV27 and TRBJ1-1; the TCRdb call, TRBD1, lacks DNA for checking. CDR1 is MNHEY, CDR2 SMNVEV, per germline (reference sequence). CDR3 size: 15 residues.

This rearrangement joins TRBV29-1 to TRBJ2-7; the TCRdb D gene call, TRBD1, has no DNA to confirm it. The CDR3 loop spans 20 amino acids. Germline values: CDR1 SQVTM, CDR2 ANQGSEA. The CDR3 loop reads CSVEVIVRTAPKISRYEQYF.

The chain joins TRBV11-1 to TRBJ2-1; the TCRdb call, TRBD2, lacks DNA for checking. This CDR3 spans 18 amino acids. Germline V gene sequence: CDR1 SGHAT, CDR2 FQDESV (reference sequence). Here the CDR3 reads CASSLGIAGTSGNNEQFF.

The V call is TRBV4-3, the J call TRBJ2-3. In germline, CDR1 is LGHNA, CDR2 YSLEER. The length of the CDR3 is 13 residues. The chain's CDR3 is CASSPTYTDTQYF.

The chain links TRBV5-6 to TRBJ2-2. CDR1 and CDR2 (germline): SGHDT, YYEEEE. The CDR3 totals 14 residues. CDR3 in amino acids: CASNSVSITGELFF.

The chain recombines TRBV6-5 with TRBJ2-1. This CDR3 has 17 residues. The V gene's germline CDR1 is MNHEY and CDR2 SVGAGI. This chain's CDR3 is CASSYKIFRSAYNEQFF.

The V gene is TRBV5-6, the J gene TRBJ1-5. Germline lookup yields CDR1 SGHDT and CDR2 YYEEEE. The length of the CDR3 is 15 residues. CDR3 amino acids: CASSAWDGTHQPQHF.

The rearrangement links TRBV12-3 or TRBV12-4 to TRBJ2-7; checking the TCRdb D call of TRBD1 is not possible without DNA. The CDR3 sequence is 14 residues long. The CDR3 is CASSRTGQGYEQYF.

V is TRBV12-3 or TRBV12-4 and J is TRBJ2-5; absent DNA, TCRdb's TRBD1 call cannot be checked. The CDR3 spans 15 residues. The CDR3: CASSSPPTGQETQYF.

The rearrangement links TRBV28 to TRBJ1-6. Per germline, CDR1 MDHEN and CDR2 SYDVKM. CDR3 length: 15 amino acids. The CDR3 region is CASTTGGRYNSPLHF. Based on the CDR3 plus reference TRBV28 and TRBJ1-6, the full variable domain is DVKVTQSSRYLVKRTGEKVFLECVQDMDHENMFWYRQDPGLGLRLIYFSYDVKMKEKGDIPEGYSVSREKKERFSLILESASTNQTSMYLCASTTGGRYNSPLHFGNGTRLTVT.

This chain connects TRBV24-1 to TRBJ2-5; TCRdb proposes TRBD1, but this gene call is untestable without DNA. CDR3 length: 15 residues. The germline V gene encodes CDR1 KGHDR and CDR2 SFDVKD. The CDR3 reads CATSDLRTGKETQYF.

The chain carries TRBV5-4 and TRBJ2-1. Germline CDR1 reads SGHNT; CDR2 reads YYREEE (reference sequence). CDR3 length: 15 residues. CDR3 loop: CASSLGLAAYNEQFF.

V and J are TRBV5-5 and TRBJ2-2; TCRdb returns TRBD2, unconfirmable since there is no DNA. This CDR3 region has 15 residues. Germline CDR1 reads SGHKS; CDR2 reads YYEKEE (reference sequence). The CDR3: CASSDRGPNTGELFF.

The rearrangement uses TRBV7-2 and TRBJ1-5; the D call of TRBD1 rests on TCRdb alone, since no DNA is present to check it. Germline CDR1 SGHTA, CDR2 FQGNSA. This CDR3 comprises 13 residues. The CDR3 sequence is CASSRDGNQPQHF.

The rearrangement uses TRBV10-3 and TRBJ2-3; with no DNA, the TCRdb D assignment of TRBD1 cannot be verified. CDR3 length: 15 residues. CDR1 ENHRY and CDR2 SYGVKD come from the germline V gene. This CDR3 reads CAISELQGSTDTQYF.

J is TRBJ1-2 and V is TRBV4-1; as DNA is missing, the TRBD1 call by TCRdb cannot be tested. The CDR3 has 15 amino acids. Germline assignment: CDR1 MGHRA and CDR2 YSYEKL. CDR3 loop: CASSRDRDPNYGYTF.

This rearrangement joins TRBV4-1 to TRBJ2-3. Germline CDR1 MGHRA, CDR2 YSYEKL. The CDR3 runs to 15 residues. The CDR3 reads CASSQVRASRDTQYF.

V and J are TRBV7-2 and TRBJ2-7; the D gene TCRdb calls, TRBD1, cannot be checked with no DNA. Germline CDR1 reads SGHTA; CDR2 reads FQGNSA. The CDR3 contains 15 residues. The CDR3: CASSSRRGEIYEQYF.

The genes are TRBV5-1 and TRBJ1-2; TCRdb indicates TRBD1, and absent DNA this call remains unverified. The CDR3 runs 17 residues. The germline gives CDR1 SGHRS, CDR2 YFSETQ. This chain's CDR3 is CASSLARSQGKDYGYTF.

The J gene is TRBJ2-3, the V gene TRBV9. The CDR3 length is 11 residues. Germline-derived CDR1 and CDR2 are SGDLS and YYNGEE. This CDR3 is CASSFDDTQYF.

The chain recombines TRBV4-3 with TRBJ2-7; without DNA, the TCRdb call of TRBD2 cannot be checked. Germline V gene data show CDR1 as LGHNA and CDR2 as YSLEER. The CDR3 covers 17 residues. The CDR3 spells CASSHAQLAGGPYEQYF.

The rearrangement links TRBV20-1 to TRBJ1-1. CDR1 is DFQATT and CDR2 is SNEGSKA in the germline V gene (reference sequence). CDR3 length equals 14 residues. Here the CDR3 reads CSARDSGGRAEAFF.